This T cell receptor beta chain was observed in a study of Ad26.COV2.S vaccination and SARS-CoV-2 variants. Study information: Enrollment placed the donor in the COV1001 Ad26.COV2.S trial arm. Recipients of Ad26.COV2.S got it intramuscularly, once or twice 56 days apart. Overall study findings and caveats: Spike-specific responses of CD8+ and CD4+ T cells were reported to display substantial breadth after vaccination.

Using immunoSEQ multiplex PCR, the repertoire was profiled, and TCRdb retains in-frame clones only, with some absent. The table shows 350,000 to 450,000 clones, with about 83% occurring only once. CDR3 length: 12 amino acids. V lost 7 bases and J 1 base, leaving 6 bases between the germline ends. Germline V lookup: CDR1 SGHNT, CDR2 YYREEE (reference sequence). To note about this clone: Antigen unknown.

Treatment described: around 19 received Ad26.COV2.S at low or high dose, single or two shots; several received placebo; per-sample allocation not given. Day 63 following the first vaccine or placebo injection was when the samples were taken. SARS-CoV-2 spike from the Wuhan strain was encoded by the vaccine, an Ad26 vector. This TCR was sampled from a person aged 18-65 years who received the Ad26.COV2.S COVID-19 vaccine or a placebo. The sequences come from peripheral blood, collected in a trial of Ad26.COV2.S vaccine versus placebo. J is TRBJ2-1 and V is TRBV5-4; D ambiguous. As DNA, the CDR3 is TGTGCCAGCCTAGGGTCCTACAATGAGCAGTTCTTC. It yields the protein CASLGSYNEQFF.